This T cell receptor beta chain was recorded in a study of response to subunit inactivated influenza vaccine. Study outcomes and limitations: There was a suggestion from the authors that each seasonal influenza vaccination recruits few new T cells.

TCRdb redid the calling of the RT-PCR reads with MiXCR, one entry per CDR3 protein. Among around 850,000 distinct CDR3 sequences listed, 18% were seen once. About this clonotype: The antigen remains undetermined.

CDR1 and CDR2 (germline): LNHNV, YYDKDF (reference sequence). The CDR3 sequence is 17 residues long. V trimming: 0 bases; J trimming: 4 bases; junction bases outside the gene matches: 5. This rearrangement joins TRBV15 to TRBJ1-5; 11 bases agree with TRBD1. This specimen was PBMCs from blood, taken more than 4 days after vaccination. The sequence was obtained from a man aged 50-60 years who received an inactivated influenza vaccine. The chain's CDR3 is CATSRDFGTGGNQPQHF. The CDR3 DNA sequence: TGTGCCACCAGCAGAGATTTCGGGACAGGGGGAAATCAGCCCCAGCATTTT.